This T cell receptor beta chain stems from a study of T cell responses to AZD1222 COVID-19 vaccine. Study results and caveats: Two AZD1222 administrations were followed by greater Spike-specific TCR breadth and depth.

Repertoires were generated with immunoSEQ multiplex PCR, while TCRdb's copy carries only in-frame clones and drops some. The table includes about 110,000 clones, over 75% detected once. Germline CDR1 reads LGHDT; CDR2 reads YNNKEL (reference sequence). This CDR3 comprises 16 residues. The germline V and J ends were trimmed by 4 bases and 7 bases, with 17 bases remaining between them. Comments on this clone: The antigen is unknown.

The gene calls are TRBV3-1 (or the pseudogene TRBV3-2) and TRBJ1-6; D might be TRBD1 (5 bases). The sequence derives from an adult in good health. Sequenced material: peripheral blood, taken on day 0 of AZD1222 vaccination. The chain's CDR3 is CASSLKGWGRNSPLHF. The CDR3 nucleotides are TGTGCCAGCAGCCTGAAAGGGTGGGGCCGCAATTCACCCCTCCACTTT.